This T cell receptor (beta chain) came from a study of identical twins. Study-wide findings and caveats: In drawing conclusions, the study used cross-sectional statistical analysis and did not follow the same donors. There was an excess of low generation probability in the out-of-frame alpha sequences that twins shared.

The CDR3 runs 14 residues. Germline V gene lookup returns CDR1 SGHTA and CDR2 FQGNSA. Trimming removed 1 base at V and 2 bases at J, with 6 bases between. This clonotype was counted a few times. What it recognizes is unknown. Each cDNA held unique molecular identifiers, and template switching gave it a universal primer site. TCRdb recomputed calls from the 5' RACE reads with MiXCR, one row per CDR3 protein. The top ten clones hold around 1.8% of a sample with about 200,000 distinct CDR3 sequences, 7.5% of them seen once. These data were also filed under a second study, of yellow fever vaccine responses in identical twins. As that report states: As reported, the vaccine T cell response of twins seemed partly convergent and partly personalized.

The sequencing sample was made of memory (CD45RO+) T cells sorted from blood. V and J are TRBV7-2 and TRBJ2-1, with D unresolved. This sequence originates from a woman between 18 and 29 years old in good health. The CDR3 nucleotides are TGTGCCAGCAGCTTAGTTGCTACCTACAATGAGCAGTTCTTC. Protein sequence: CASSLVATYNEQFF.